Below, one T cell receptor (beta chain) is given with its context. Many counts were recorded for this clonotype. It has no known antigen specificity. Qualities for individual bases were not recorded, and no much larger clone is one base off. The approximately 41 donors, aged about 6 to 95 years, were systemically healthy Caucasian individuals from Russia. Around 9.7 milliliters of peripheral blood were collected from each donor into EDTA-treated Vacutainer tubes. Ficoll-Paque density-gradient centrifugation was used to isolate PBMCs, with at least 6 million obtained per sample. Trizol reagent was used to extract total RNA from the PBMCs, yielding at least 6 micrograms per sample. The percentages of naive CD45RAhigh/CD27high T cells were determined by flow cytometry on a PBMC aliquot from every donor. The library came from 5' RACE. Instrument used: Illumina HiSeq 2500. The second PCR ran for about 6 to 11 cycles and used a J-beta primer mix along with a sample-barcoded 5' primer. Each TCR beta cDNA molecule received a unique molecular identifier from a template-switch 5' adaptor carrying 12 random nucleotides. Each sample yielded at least 2.5 million CDR3-containing paired-end reads. The Mint cDNA synthesis kit, primed by a TRBC-specific oligonucleotide, was used to synthesize first-strand cDNA from all RNA. Following uracil-DNA glycosylase treatment, a first 18-cycle PCR with universal primers M1SS and BC2_uni_R was performed on all cDNA. The study's processing was this. For normalization, 1 million high-quality reads, each with a distinct molecular identifier, were randomly selected from each sample. Instead of being binned into consensus sequences, reads that shared molecular identifiers were thrown out. MiTCR, with a Q25 quality threshold and the strictest error-elimination algorithm, was used for CDR3 identification, clonotype clustering and error correction. Lower-bound total TCR beta diversity was estimated with a nonparametric unseen species model using Euler transformation. TCRdb reprocessed the public reads (quality trimming at Q25 with fastp, clone calling with MiXCR) and kept in-frame beta chains. Each CDR3 protein gets just one entry, which takes the most common genes and DNA from the rows behind it. It is TCRdb's table, rather than the study itself, that gives the V and J calls and clone size. In this sample the table shows hundreds of thousands of distinct CDR3 sequences, more than 25% of which occur a single time. In total, the top ten clones hold approximately 15% of the sample.

The data derive from a study of blood T cells in healthy people across ages (dated by TCRdb to the mid-2010s). Context from the whole study: In model experiments, roughly one uniquely barcoded TCR beta cDNA molecule per two T cells was captured by template switching. Four age groups were formed from the donors: young (average roughly 15 years), middle-aged (roughly 38), aged (more than 55) and long-lived (roughly 81). Donors of different ages were randomly distributed across sequencing lanes to avoid experimental bias. Two additional independent replicas of 1 million unique cDNA reads from the same blood draw were analyzed for two donors (one aged 18 to 29 and one aged 80 or older). Age-related changes in TCR beta repertoire diversity were measured in the study by deep sequencing normalized with unique cDNA molecular identifiers.

CDR1 and CDR2, looked up from the germline V gene, are SGHRS and YFSETQ. At the junction V is shortened by 5 bases and J by 2 bases, with 9 bases in between. The CDR3 runs 13 amino acids, cysteine and phenylalanine included. Just CDR3 DNA is preserved here, 39 bases in frame from base 1. What the authors observed across the whole study: The long-lived group showed more naive CD4+ T cells, fewer expanded clones and increased TCR diversity than the aged group, suggesting age selection. Observed TCR beta diversity per million T cells fell roughly linearly with age, and a significant reduction was already apparent by age about 43. Bulk unsorted PBMC profiling prevented conclusive comparison of naive and antigen-experienced compartments. Observed TCR beta diversity correlated strongly with the percentage of naive T cells measured by flow cytometry. Donor CMV infection status was unknown, potentially confounding age-related changes in expanded clonotypes. Total diversity estimates from one million sequenced T cells were considered lower bounds and underestimates.

The sequenced sample was blood. The rearranged chain carries TRBV5-1 and TRBJ2-3; TRBD1 is a weak D gene call, 5 bases matching. The TCR comes from a woman older than 75 in good health. CDR3 reads: CASRTGSTDTQYF. The DNA reads TGCGCCAGCAGAACAGGATCCACAGATACGCAGTATTTT.